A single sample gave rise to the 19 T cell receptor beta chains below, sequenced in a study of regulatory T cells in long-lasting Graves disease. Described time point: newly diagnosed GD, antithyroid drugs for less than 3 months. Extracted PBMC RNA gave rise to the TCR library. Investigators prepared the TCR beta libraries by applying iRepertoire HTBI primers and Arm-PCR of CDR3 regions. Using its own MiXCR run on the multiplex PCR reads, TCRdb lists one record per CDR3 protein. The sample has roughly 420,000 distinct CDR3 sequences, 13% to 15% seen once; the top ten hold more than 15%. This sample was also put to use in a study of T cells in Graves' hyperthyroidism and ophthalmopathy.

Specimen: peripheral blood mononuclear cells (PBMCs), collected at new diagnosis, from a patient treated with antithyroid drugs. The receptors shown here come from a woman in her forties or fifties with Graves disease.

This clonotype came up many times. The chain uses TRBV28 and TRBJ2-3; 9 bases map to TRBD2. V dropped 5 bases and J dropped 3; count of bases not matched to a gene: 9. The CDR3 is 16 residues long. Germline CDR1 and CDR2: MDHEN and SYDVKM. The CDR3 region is CASSPRDSGSTDTQYF. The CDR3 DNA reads TGTGCCAGCAGTCCCCGGGATAGCGGGAGTACAGATACGCAGTATTTT.

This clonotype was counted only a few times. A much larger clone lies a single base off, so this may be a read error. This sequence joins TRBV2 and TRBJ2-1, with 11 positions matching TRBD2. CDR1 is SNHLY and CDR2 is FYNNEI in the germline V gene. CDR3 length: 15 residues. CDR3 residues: CASRDSGLAAETQCF. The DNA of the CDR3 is TGTGCCAGCAGGGACTCGGGACTAGCGGCGGAGACCCAGTGCTTC.

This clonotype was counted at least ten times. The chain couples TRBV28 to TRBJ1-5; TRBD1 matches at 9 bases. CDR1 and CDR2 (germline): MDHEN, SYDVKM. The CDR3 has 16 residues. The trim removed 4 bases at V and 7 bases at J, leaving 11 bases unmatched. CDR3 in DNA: TGTGCCAGCAGTTCACGTTGGGACAGGGATCGACAGCCCCAGCATTTT. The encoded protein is CASSSRWDRDRQPQHF.

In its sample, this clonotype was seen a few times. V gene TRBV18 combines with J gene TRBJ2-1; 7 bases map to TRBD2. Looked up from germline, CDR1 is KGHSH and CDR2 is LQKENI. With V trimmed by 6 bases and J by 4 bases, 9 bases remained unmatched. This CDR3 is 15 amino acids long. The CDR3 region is CASSPPSSGYNEQFF. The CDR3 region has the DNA TGTGCCAGCTCCCCGCCGTCTAGCGGATACAATGAGCAGTTCTTC.

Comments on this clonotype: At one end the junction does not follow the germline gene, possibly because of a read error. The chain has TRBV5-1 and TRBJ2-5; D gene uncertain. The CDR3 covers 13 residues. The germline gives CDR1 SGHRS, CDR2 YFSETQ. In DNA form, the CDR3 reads TGCGCCAGCAGCCACCTTGGGGAAGAGGCCCAGTACTTC. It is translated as CASSHLGEEAQYF. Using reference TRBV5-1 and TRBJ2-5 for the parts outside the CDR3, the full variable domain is KAGVTQTPRYLIKTRGQQVTLSCSPISGHRSVSWYQQTPGQGLQFLFEYFSETQRNKGNFPGRFSGRQFSNSRSEMNVSTLELGDSALYLCASSHLGEEAQYFGPGTRLLVL.

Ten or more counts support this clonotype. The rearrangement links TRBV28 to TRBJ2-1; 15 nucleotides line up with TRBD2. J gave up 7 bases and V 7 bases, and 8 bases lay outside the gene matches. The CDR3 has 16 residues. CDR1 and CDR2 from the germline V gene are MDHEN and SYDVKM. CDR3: CASKNTGTSGRNEQFF. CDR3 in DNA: TGTGCCAGCAAAAATACCGGGACTAGCGGGAGGAATGAGCAGTTCTTC.

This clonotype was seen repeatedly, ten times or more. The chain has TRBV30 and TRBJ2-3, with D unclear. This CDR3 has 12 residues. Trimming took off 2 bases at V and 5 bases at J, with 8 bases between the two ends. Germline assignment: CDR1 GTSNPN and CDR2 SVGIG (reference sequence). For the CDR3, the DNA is TGTGCCTGGAGTCCCCAGTTAGATACGCAGTATTTT. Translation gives CAWSPQLDTQYF.

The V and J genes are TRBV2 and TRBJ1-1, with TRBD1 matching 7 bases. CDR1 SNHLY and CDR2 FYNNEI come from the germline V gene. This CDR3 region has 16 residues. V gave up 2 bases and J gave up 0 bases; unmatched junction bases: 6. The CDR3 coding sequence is TGTGCCAGCAGTGAAATGGCAGGGGGACTGAACACTGAAGCTTTCTTT. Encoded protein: CASSEMAGGLNTEAFF.

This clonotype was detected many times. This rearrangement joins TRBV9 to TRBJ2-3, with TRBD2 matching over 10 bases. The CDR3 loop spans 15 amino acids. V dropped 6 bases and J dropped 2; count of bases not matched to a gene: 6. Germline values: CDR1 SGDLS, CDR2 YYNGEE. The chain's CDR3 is CASNSGLADTDTQYF. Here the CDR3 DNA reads TGTGCCAGCAATTCTGGACTAGCGGACACAGATACGCAGTATTTT.

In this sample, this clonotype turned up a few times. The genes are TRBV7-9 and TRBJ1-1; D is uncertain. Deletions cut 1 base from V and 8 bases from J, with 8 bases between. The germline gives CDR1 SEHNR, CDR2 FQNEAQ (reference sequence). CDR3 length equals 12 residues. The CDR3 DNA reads TGTGCCAGCAGCTTAGATTCGGTAGAAGCTTTCTTT. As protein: CASSLDSVEAFF.

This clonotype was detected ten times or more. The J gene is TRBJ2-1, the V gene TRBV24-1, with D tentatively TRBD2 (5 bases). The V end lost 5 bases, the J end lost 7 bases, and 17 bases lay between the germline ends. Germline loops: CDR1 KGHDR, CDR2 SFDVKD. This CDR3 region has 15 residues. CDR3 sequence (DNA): TGTGCCACCAGTGGACGGGATCAAGGGTGGAATGAGCAGTTCTTC. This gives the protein CATSGRDQGWNEQFF.

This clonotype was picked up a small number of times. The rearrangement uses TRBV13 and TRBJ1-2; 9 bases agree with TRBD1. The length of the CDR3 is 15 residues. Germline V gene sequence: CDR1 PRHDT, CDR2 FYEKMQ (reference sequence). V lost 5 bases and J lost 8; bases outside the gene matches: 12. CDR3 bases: TGTGCCAGCAGCGGAGGGACAGGGCGAGCGGGGGGCTACACCTTC. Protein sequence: CASSGGTGRAGGYTF.

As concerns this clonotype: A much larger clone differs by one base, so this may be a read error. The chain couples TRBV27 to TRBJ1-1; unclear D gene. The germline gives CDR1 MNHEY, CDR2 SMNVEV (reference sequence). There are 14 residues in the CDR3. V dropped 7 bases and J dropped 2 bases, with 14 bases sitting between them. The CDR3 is CASKVGCINTEAFF. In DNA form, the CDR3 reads TGTGCCAGCAAGGTTGGCTGCATAAACACTGAAGCTTTCTTT.

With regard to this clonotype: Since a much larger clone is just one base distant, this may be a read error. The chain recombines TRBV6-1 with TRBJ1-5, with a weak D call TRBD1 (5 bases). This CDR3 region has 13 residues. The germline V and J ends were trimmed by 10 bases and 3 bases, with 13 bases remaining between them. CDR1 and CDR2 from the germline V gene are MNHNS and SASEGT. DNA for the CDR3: TGTGCCACTCAAGGAGGGGTCAATCAGCCCCAGCATTTT. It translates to CATQGGVNQPQHF.

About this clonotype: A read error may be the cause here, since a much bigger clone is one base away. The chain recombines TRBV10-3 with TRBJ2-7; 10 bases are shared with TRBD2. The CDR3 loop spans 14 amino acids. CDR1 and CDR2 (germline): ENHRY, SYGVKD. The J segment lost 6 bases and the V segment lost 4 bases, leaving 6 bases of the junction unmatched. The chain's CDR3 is CAISAGLAVCEQYF. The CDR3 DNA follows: TGTGCCATCAGTGCCGGACTAGCGGTCTGCGAGCAGTACTTC.

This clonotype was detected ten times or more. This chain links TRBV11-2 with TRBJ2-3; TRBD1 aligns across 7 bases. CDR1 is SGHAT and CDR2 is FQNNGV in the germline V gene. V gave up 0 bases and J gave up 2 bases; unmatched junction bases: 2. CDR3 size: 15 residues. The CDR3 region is CASSLEGQFTDTQYF. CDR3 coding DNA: TGTGCCAGCAGCTTAGAGGGACAGTTCACAGATACGCAGTATTTT. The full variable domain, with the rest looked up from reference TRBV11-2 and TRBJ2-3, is EAGVAQSPRYKIIEKRQSVAFWCNPISGHATLYWYQQILGQGPKLLIQFQNNGVVDDSQLPKDRFSAERLKGVDSTLKIQPAKLEDSAVYLCASSLEGQFTDTQYFGPGTRLTVL.

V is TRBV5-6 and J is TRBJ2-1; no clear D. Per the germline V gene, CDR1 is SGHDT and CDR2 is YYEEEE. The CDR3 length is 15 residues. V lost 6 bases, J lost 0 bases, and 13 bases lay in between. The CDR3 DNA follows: TGTGCCAGCACCTTCAATCCGAGCTCCTACAATGAGCAGTTCTTC. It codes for CASTFNPSSYNEQFF.

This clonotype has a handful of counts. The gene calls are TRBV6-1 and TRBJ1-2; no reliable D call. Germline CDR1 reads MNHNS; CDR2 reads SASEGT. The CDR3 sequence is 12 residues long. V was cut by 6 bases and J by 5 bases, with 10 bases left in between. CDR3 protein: CASSRTTYGYTF. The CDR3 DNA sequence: TGTGCCAGCAGCCGTACAACATATGGCTACACCTTC.

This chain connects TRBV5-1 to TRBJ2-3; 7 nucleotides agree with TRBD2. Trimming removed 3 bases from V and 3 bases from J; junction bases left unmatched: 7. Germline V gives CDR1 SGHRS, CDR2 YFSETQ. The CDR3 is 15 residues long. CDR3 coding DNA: TGCGCCAGCAGCTGGTCCAACGGGGGGACAGATACGCAGTATTTT. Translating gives CASSWSNGGTDTQYF.